The entry below describes one TCR beta chain. Its antigen is undetermined. The sample is drawn from a study of cytomegalovirus exposure and HLA in healthy donors. Study information: An early release of data contained about 85 million unique TCRs, which came from HLA-typed donors. Assignment to the Caucasian-associated ancestry cluster applied to around 76% of the approximately 400 genotyped donors.

Vbeta (60) and Jbeta (13) primers were used in the PCR. TCRdb's copy holds only in-frame clones and misses some; the assay was immunoSEQ multiplex PCR. This sample contains under 200,000 clones. Nominally healthy donors were sampled, though unrecorded immune exposures were likely. Germline CDR1 and CDR2: SGHTA and FQGNSA. V lost 5 bases and J 1 base, leaving 11 bases between the germline ends. The CDR3 sequence is 14 residues long. Points from the study as a whole: Accurate prediction of most subjects' HLA-A and HLA-B alleles from TCR beta sequences was reported.

The sample was PBMCs. The receptor was derived from a man aged 25 to 45 in good health and CMV-seronegative. The chain employs TRBV7-2 and TRBJ1-1, with unresolved D. As DNA, the CDR3 is TGTGCCAGCAGCCACGGGCGGGCGAACACTGAAGCTTTCTTT. Protein: CASSHGRANTEAFF. Based on the CDR3 plus reference TRBV7-2 and TRBJ1-1, the full variable domain is GAGVSQSPSNKVTEKGKDVELRCDPISGHTALYWYRQSLGQGLEFLIYFQGNSAPDKSGLPSDRFSAERTGGSVSTLTIQRTQQEDSAVYLCASSHGRANTEAFFGQGTRLTVV.